What follows describes a single TCR beta chain. The sample comes from a study of T cells in tumors after PD-1 blockade. Trimming pared 0 bases from V and 0 bases from J, leaving 8 bases between. This CDR3 has 16 amino acids. Per the germline V gene, CDR1 is MNHNS and CDR2 is SASEGT. The repertoire was sequenced with immunoSEQ multiplex PCR; TCRdb's copy has only in-frame clones and lacks some. The data contain around 45,000 clones, around 85% of them singletons. This specimen consisted of PBMCs, obtained before anti-PD-1 therapy. The origin of this receptor is a human donor with advanced basal cell or squamous cell carcinoma (not recorded which). J is TRBJ1-4 and V is TRBV6-1; D gene ambiguous. The CDR3 nucleotides are TGTGCCAGCAGTGAAGCCCCGATGGCAACTAATGAAAAACTGTTTTTT. Its translation is CASSEAPMATNEKLFF.